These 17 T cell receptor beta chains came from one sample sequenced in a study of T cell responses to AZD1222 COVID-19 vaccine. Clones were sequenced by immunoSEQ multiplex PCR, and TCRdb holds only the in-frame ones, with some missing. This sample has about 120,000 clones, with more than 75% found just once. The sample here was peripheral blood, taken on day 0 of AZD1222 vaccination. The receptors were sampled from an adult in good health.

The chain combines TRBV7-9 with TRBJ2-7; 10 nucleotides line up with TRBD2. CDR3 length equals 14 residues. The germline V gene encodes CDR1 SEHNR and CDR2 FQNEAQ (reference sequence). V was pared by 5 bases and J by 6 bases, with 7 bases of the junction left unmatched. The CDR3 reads CASSLSSGSREQYF. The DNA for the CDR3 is TGTGCCAGCAGCCTGTCTAGCGGGAGTCGCGAGCAGTACTTC.

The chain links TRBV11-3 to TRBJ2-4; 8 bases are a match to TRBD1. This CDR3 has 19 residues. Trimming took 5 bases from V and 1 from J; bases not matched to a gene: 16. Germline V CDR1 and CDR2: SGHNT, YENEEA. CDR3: CASSQTRDRIYGAKNIQYF. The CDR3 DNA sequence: TGTGCCAGCAGCCAAACCCGGGACAGGATCTACGGGGCCAAAAACATTCAGTACTTC.

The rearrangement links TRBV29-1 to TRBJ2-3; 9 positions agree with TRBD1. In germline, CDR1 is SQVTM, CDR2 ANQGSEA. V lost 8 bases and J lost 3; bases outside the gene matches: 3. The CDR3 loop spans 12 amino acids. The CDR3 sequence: CSSGQGTDTQYF. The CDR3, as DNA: TGCAGCTCGGGACAGGGAACAGATACGCAGTATTTT.

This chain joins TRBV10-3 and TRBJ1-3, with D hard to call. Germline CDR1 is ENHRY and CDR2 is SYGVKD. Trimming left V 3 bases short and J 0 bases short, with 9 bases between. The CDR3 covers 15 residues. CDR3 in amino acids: CAISEVEDSGNTIYF. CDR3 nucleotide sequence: TGTGCCATCAGTGAAGTAGAGGACTCTGGAAACACCATATATTTT.

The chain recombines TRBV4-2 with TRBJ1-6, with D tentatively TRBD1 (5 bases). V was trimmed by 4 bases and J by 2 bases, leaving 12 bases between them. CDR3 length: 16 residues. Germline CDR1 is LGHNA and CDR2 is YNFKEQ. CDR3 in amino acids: CASSRATETYNSPLHF. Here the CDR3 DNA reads TGTGCCAGCAGCCGAGCGACAGAAACCTATAATTCACCCCTCCACTTT.

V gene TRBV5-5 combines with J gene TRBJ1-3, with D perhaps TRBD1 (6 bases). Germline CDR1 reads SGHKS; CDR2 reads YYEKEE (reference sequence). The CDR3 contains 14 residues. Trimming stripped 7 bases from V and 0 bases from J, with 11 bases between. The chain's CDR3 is CASRTENSGNTIYF. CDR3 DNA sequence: TGTGCCAGCCGGACAGAAAACTCTGGAAACACCATATATTTT.

The CDR3 coding sequence is TGTGCCAGCAGTTCCCCCATTCGGACAGGGAACACCGGGGAGCTGTTTTTT. Translating it yields CASSSPIRTGNTGELFF. The chain links TRBV28 to TRBJ2-2, with 7 bases matching TRBD1. Germline trimming cut 4 bases from V and 1 base from J; bases unmatched to any gene: 9. The CDR3 is 17 amino acids. CDR1 and CDR2 (germline): MDHEN, SYDVKM.

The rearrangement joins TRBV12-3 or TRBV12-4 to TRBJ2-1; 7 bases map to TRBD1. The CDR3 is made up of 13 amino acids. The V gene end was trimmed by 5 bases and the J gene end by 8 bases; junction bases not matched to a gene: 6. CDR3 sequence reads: CASSPDRFYEQFF. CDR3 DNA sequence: TGTGCCAGCAGTCCGGACAGGTTCTATGAGCAGTTCTTC.

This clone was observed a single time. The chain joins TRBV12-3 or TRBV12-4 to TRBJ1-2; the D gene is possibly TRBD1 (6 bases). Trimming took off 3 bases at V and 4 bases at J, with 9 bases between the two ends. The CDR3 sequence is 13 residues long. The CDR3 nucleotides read TGTGCCAGCAGTTTGAGACAGGTCTATGGCTACACCTTC. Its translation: CASSLRQVYGYTF.

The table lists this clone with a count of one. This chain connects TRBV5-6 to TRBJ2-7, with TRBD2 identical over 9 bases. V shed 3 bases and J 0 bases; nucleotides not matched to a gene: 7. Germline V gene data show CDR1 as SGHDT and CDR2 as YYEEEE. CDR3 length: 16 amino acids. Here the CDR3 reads CASSWGLAVSSYEQYF. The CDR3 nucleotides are TGTGCCAGCAGCTGGGGACTAGCCGTCAGCTCCTACGAGCAGTACTTC. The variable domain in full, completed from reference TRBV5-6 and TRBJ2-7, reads DAGVTQSPTHLIKTRGQQVTLRCSPKSGHDTVSWYQQALGQGPQFIFQYYEEEERQRGNFPDRFSGHQFPNYSSELNVNALLLGDSALYLCASSWGLAVSSYEQYFGPGTRLTVT.

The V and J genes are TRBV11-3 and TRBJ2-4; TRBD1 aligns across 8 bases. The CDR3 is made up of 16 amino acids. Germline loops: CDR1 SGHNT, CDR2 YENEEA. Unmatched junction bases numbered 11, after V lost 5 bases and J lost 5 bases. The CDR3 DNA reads TGTGCCAGCAGCGGACGGGACAGGTGGGGGGAAAACATTCAGTACTTC. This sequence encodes CASSGRDRWGENIQYF.

In nucleotides, the CDR3 is TGCAGCGCTGATCACACAGGGGTCTATGGCTACACCTTC. Translation: CSADHTGVYGYTF. J is TRBJ1-2 and V is TRBV29-1; 7 positions agree with TRBD1. After removal of 7 bases from V and 4 bases from J, the junction contained 9 bases not matched to a gene. The length of the CDR3 is 13 residues. Looked up from germline, CDR1 is SQVTM and CDR2 is ANQGSEA.

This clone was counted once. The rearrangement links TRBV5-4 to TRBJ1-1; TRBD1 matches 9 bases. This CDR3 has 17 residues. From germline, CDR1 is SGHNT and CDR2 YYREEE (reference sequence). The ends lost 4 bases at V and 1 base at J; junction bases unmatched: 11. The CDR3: CASSPGDRERGNTEAFF. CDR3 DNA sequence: TGTGCCAGCAGCCCTGGGGACAGGGAGAGGGGGAACACTGAAGCTTTCTTT.

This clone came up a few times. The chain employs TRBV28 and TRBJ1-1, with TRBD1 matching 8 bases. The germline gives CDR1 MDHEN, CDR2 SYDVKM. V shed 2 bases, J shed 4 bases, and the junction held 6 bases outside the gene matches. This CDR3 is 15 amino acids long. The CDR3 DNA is TGTGCCAGCAGTTTAGGAGACAGGGGCCTCACTGAAGCTTTCTTT. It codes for CASSLGDRGLTEAFF.

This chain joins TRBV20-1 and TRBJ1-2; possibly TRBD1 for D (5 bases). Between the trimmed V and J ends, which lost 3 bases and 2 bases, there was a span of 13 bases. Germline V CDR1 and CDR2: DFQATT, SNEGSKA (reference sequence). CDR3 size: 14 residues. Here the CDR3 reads CSASREGSNYGYTF. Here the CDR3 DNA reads TGCAGTGCTAGTCGGGAGGGGAGCAACTATGGCTACACCTTC.

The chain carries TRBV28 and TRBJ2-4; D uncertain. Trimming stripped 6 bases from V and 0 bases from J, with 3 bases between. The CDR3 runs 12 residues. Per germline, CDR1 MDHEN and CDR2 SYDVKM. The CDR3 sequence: CASRVAKNIQYF. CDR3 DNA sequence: TGTGCCAGCAGGGTAGCCAAAAACATTCAGTACTTC.

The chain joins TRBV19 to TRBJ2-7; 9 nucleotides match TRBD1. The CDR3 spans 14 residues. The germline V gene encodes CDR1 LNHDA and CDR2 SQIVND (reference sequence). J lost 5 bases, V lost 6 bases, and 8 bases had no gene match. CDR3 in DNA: TGTGCCAGTAGGGTAGGGGACAGGGTCCACGAGCAGTACTTC. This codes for CASRVGDRVHEQYF.